The clone carrying this T cell receptor beta chain has more than one count but fewer than ten. Its antigen is undetermined. The sample is drawn from a study of CD8+ T cells in alopecia areata. At the level of the study: Patients in the treated group were given tofacitinib by mouth, 5 to 10 mg twice a day. The study's findings and limits: The study found higher clonality in lesional than normal scalp, especially in alopecia totalis/universalis.

The CDR3 runs to 15 residues. The germline gives CDR1 SGDLS, CDR2 YYNGEE. V was clipped by 4 bases and J by 4 bases; unmatched bases: 8. As for treatment: oral pan-JAK inhibitor, 5-10 mg twice daily. Collection of lesional scalp punch biopsies and peripheral blood was performed in alopecia areata patients. As the sequencing template, cDNA was produced by extracting RNA and reverse transcribing it. Sequencing was performed with immunoSEQ multiplex PCR; in TCRdb, only in-frame clones are kept and a portion is missing. The sample shows 95,000 to 150,000 clones, under 65% of them seen only once. This specimen consisted of CD4+ T cells sorted from blood, obtained at week 4, from a patient treated with tofacitinib. The receptor's source is a human donor with alopecia areata. The gene calls are TRBV9 and TRBJ1-2, with 9 bases lining up with TRBD1. CDR3 amino acids: CASSLMDRGSYGYTF. The CDR3 coding sequence is TGTGCCAGCAGCCTAATGGACAGGGGCTCCTATGGCTACACCTTC.